This is a list of T cell receptor beta chains from one sample in a study of blood T cell repertoires in COVID-19. Data came from immunoSEQ multiplex PCR; TCRdb stores just in-frame clones and leaves some out. The sample lists a few hundred thousand clones; around 90% were seen once. Sample: peripheral blood. Receptors originate from a man in his forties or fifties with active or convalescent COVID-19. Both conserved end residues are part of each CDR3. The D gene is left open where the match is weak. Clone size is stated in some rows and not others, as once, few, many or a class when expanded.

- | TRBJ1-1 | TRBV6-5 | once | CASSYSWTGGTEAFF | TGTGCCAGCAGTTACTCGTGGACGGGAGGGACTGAAGCTTTCTTT
TRBD1 | TRBJ1-1 | TRBV7-2 | - | CASSDRDSTEAFF | TGTGCCAGCAGCGACCGGGACAGCACTGAAGCTTTCTTT
- | TRBJ1-4 | TRBV5-5 | - | CASSLGGWNEKLFF | TGTGCCAGCAGCTTGGGAGGGTGGAATGAAAAACTGTTTTTT
- | TRBJ1-2 | TRBV7-2 | - | CASSLGFRPERGYTF | TGTGCCAGCAGCTTAGGATTCCGTCCAGAGCGGGGCTACACCTTC
TRBD1 | TRBJ2-6 | TRBV5-8 | - | CASSWGTGTSGANVLTF | TGTGCCAGCAGCTGGGGGACAGGGACGTCTGGGGCCAACGTCCTGACTTTC
TRBD1 | TRBJ1-3 | TRBV28 | - | CASSSTGPGGGNTIYF | TGTGCCAGCAGTAGCACCGGGCCAGGGGGCGGAAACACCATATATTTT
- | TRBJ1-5 | TRBV3-1/TRBV3-2 | - | CASSQGANSNQPQHF | TGTGCCAGCAGCCAAGGGGCTAATAGCAATCAGCCCCAGCATTTT
- | TRBJ2-5 | TRBV5-1 | - | CASSLEPSAETQYF | TGCGCCAGCAGCTTGGAACCTAGCGCAGAGACCCAGTACTTC
- | TRBJ2-7 | TRBV27 | - | CASTTVQAGGPYEQYF | TGTGCCAGCACTACAGTTCAGGCAGGGGGGCCCTACGAGCAGTACTTC
- | TRBJ2-5 | TRBV21-1 | - | CASILEGNRDRGVQETQYF | TGTGCCAGCATCCTAGAGGGAAACCGGGACAGGGGCGTCCAAGAGACCCAGTACTTC
- | TRBJ2-6 | TRBV18 | - | CASSRGSSGANVLTF | TGTGCCAGCTCGCGAGGGAGCTCTGGGGCCAACGTCCTGACTTTC
- | TRBJ2-2 | TRBV7-3 | - | CASSLRYTGELFF | TGTGCCAGCAGCCTTCGTTACACCGGGGAGCTGTTTTTT
TRBD2 | TRBJ2-1 | TRBV11-1 | - | CASSPNLRSSGSEQFF | TGTGCCAGCAGCCCGAACCTAAGGAGTAGCGGGAGTGAGCAGTTCTTC
TRBD2 | TRBJ2-1 | TRBV2 | - | CASSGGLAGYNEQFF | TGTGCCAGCAGTGGGGGACTAGCGGGGTACAATGAGCAGTTCTTC
- | TRBJ2-7 | TRBV7-9 | few | CASSLARQPYEQYF | TGTGCCAGCAGCTTAGCGAGACAGCCCTACGAGCAGTACTTC
TRBD1 | TRBJ1-1 | TRBV4-1 | once | CASSQWDRGNTEAFF | TGCGCCAGCAGCCAGTGGGACAGGGGTAACACTGAAGCTTTCTTT
- | TRBJ2-6 | TRBV3-1/TRBV3-2 | - | CASSQWRASSGANVLTF | TGTGCCAGCAGCCAGTGGCGGGCGAGCTCTGGGGCCAACGTCCTGACTTTC
- | TRBJ1-5 | TRBV28 | - | CASSSTRQVGIQPQHF | TGTGCCAGCAGTTCGACCCGACAGGTTGGAATCCAGCCCCAGCATTTT
TRBD1 | TRBJ2-5 | TRBV4-3 | - | CASSLDPGTEETQYF | TGCGCCAGCAGCCTCGACCCCGGGACAGAAGAGACCCAGTACTTC
TRBD2 | TRBJ2-7 | TRBV10-3 | - | CASGLAGEGREQYF | TGTGCCTCGGGACTAGCGGGAGAGGGCCGCGAGCAGTACTTC
- | TRBJ2-7 | TRBV5-1 | few | CASRRTGEEGEQYF | TGCGCCAGCAGGAGGACTGGGGAAGAGGGCGAGCAGTACTTC
- | TRBJ2-3 | TRBV5-1 | - | CASSSMGAGTDTQYF | TGCGCCAGCAGCTCGATGGGGGCCGGCACAGATACGCAGTATTTT
TRBD1 | TRBJ2-7 | TRBV5-1 | once | CASSSRTGDSYEQYF | TGCGCCAGCAGCTCAAGGACAGGGGACTCCTACGAGCAGTACTTC
- | TRBJ2-1 | TRBV6-2/TRBV6-3 | - | CASSWGLRGEQFF | TGTGCCAGCAGCTGGGGCCTTAGGGGGGAGCAGTTCTTC
- | TRBJ1-2 | TRBV5-1 | - | CASSFTQNYGYTF | TGCGCCAGCAGCTTTACACAGAACTATGGCTACACCTTC
- | TRBJ2-3 | TRBV7-6 | once | CARETSGTDTQYF | TGTGCCAGAGAGACAAGTGGCACAGATACGCAGTATTTT
- | TRBJ2-5 | TRBV15 | - | CATSRDPTRGETQYF | TGTGCCACCAGCAGAGATCCGACTAGAGGAGAGACCCAGTACTTC
TRBD1 | TRBJ2-4 | TRBV3-1/TRBV3-2 | - | CASSQDYRGSSLLAKNIQYF | TGTGCCAGCAGCCAAGATTACAGGGGCTCAAGCCTTTTAGCCAAAAACATTCAGTACTTC
- | TRBJ1-6 | TRBV6-5 | - | CASTINGQFKSPLHF | TGTGCCAGTACAATAAATGGACAGTTTAAGTCACCCCTCCACTTT
- | TRBJ2-7 | TRBV18 | - | CASSPSGLGREQYF | TGTGCCAGCTCACCATCGGGACTCGGGCGCGAGCAGTACTTC
- | TRBJ1-6 | TRBV27 | - | CASRSQGAYNSPLHF | TGTGCCAGCAGATCCCAGGGTGCCTATAATTCACCCCTCCACTTT
TRBD2 | TRBJ2-1 | TRBV5-4 | - | CASSQTSGNDNEQFF | TGTGCCAGCAGCCAGACTAGCGGTAACGACAATGAGCAGTTCTTC
TRBD1 | TRBJ1-3 | TRBV9 | - | CASSVGQASGNTIYF | TGTGCCAGCAGCGTGGGACAGGCCTCTGGAAACACCATATATTTT
TRBD1 | TRBJ1-2 | TRBV6-5 | - | CASSSGQEGRYTF | TGTGCCAGCAGTTCCGGACAGGAAGGTCGCTACACCTTC
- | TRBJ2-1 | TRBV20-1 | - | CSARVFYEQFF | TGCAGTGCTAGAGTGTTCTATGAGCAGTTCTTC
- | TRBJ1-1 | TRBV6-5 | - | CASSPEATWNTEAFF | TGTGCCAGCAGTCCTGAGGCCACTTGGAACACTGAAGCTTTCTTT
TRBD2 | TRBJ2-1 | TRBV29-1 | - | CSVDTSGRRNEQFF | TGCAGCGTTGACACTAGCGGGAGGAGGAATGAGCAGTTCTTC
TRBD1 | TRBJ1-1 | TRBV18 | few | CASSPSRQGTTEAFF | TGTGCCAGCTCACCAAGCCGACAGGGGACCACTGAAGCTTTCTTT